This T cell receptor beta chain was retrieved from a study of cytomegalovirus exposure and HLA in healthy donors. With regard to this clone: Its antigen is currently unknown.

The primer mix had 60 Vbeta and 13 Jbeta primers. Sequencing was performed with immunoSEQ multiplex PCR; in TCRdb, only in-frame clones are kept and a portion is missing. The data contain about 160,000 clones, 70% to 90% of them singletons. Per germline, CDR1 MDHEN and CDR2 SYDVKM. J was trimmed by 2 bases and V by 8 bases; bases with no gene match: 6. CDR3 length: 14 residues. Study results and limitations: Clonal expansion, a later analysis showed, was greater in HLA-associated TCR beta chains than in equally common others. A later analysis by the authors found several of the most significant clusters apparently linked to common viral pathogens.

This receptor was taken from a woman under 40 in good health and CMV-seronegative. Sequencing was done on a sample of PBMCs. V is TRBV28 and J is TRBJ1-2, with 9 bases that match TRBD1. CDR3 nucleotides: TGTGCCAGCGTTCGACAGGGGGTGAACTATGGCTACACCTTC. Translated, it gives CASVRQGVNYGYTF.